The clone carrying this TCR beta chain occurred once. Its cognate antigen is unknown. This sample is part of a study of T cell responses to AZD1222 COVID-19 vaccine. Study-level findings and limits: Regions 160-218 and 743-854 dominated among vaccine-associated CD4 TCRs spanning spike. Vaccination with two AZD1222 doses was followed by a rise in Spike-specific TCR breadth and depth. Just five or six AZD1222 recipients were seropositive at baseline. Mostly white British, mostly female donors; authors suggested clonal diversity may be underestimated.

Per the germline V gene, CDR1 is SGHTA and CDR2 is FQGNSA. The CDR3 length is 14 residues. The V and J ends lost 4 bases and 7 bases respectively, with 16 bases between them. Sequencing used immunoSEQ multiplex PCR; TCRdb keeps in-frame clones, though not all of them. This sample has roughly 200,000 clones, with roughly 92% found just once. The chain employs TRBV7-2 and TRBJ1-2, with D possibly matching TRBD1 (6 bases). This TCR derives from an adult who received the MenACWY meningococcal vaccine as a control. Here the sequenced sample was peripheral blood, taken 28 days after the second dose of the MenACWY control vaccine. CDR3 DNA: TGTGCCAGCAGCTCCCAACAGGGTAGCTCTGGCTACACCTTC. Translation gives CASSSQQGSSGYTF.